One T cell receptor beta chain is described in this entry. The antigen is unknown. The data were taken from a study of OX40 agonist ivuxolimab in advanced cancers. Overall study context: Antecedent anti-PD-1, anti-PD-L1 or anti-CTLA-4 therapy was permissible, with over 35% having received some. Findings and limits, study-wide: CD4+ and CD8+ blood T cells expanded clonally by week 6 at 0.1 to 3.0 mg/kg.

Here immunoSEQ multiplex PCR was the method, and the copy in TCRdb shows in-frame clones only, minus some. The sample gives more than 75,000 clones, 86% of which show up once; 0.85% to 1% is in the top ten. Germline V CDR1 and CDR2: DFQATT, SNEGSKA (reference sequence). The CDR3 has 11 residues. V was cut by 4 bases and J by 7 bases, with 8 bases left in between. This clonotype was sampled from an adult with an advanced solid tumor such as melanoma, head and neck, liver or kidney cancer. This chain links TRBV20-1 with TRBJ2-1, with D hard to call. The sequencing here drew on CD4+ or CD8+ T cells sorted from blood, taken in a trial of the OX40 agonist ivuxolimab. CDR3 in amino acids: CSAISGNEQFF. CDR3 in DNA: TGCAGTGCTATATCCGGGAATGAGCAGTTCTTC.